The present T cell receptor beta chain was sequenced within a study of blood T cell repertoires in COVID-19. Study as a whole: T cells, B-cell-depleted T cells, or PBMCs provided the cDNA or gDNA that served as material.

The germline V gene encodes CDR1 SGHTA and CDR2 FQGNSA. The CDR3 is made up of 13 amino acids. The V end was cut by 3 bases, the J end by 7 bases, with 10 bases between. Clones were read by immunoSEQ multiplex PCR, and TCRdb kept only the in-frame ones, dropping some. The sample has about 81,000 clones, roughly 82% seen once. The TCR originated in a human donor in a cohort sampled during active COVID-19. The V and J genes are TRBV7-2 and TRBJ2-4; the D gene is possibly TRBD1 (6 bases). The sequencing sample was made of peripheral blood. CDR3 residues: CASSFKGVNIQYF. The CDR3 region has the DNA TGTGCCAGCAGCTTTAAGGGGGTGAACATTCAGTACTTC.